This T cell receptor (beta chain) was observed in a study of shared clonotypes between healthy human individuals. Assay execution took place at the deep level. The data were produced by immunoSEQ multiplex PCR, yet TCRdb's version contains in-frame clones alone and is incomplete. The data hold some 1,900,000 clones, with 85% to 95% observed a single time. Naivety among CD8 cells was defined by CD45RO negativity and positive CCR7 selection, thereby excluding terminally differentiated effector memory CD45RA+ cells. Adults of Caucasian background living in Nashville, Tennessee made up all donors. The V and J ends lost 2 bases and 1 base respectively, with 9 bases between them. CDR1 SGHTA and CDR2 FQGNSA come from the germline V gene. The CDR3 spans 14 residues.

Sequenced sample: naive CD8+ T cells sorted from blood. This sequence originates from a man aged 18 to 30 in good health. The rearrangement uses TRBV7-2 and TRBJ2-7; D is undetermined. CDR3 coding DNA: TGTGCCAGCAGCTTAAATGACGGGTCCTACGAGCAGTACTTC. Translating it yields CASSLNDGSYEQYF.